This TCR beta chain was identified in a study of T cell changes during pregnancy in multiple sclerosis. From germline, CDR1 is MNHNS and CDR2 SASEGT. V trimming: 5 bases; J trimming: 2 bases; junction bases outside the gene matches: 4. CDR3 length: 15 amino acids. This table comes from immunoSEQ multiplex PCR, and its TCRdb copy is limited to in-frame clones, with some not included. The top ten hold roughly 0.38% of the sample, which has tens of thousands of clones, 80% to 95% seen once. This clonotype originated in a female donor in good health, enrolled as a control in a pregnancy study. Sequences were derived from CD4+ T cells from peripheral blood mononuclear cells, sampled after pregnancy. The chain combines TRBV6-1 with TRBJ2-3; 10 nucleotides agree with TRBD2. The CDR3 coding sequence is TGTGCCAGCAGTTCTCTAGCGGGAGACACAGATACGCAGTATTTT. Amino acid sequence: CASSSLAGDTDTQYF.